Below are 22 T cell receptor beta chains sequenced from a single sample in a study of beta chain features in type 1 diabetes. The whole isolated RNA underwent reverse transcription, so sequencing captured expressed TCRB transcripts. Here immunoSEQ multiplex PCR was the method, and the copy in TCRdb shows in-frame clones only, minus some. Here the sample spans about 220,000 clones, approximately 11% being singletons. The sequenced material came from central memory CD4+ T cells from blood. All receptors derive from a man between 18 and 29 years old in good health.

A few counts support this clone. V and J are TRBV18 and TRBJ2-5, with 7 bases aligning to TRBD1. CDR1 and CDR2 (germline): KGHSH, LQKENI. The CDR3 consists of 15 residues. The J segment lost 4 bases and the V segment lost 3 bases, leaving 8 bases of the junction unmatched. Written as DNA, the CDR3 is TGTGCCAGCTCACCTCAGACAGGGACCCCAGAGACCCAGTACTTC. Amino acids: CASSPQTGTPETQYF.

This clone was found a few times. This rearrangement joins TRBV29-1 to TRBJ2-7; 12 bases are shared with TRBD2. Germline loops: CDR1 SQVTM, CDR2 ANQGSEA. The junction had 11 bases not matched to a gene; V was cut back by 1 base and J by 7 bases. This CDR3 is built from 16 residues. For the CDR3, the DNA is TGCAGCGTTGAAGTCACTAGCGGGAGGTACTCGGGTGAGCAGTACTTC. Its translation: CSVEVTSGRYSGEQYF.

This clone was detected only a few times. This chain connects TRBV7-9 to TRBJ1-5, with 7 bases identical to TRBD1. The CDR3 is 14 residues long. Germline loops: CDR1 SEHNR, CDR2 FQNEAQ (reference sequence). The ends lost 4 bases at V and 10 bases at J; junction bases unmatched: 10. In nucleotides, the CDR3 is TGTGCCAGCAGCTCCGGACAGGTTGTGCTTCCCCAGCATTTT. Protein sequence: CASSSGQVVLPQHF.

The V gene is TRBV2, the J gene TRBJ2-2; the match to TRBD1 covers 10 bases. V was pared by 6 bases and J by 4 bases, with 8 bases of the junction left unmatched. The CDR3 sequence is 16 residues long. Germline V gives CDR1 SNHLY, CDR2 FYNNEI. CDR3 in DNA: TGTGCCAGCAGCAAGTACGGGACAGGGGTCACCGGGGAGCTGTTTTTT. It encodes CASSKYGTGVTGELFF.

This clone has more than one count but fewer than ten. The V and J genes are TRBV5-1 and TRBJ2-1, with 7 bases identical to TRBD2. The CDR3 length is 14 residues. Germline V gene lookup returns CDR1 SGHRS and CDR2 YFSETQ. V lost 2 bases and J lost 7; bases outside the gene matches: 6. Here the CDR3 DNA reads TGCGCCAGCAGCTTATCAAACGGGGGGAATGAGCAGTTCTTC. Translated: CASSLSNGGNEQFF.

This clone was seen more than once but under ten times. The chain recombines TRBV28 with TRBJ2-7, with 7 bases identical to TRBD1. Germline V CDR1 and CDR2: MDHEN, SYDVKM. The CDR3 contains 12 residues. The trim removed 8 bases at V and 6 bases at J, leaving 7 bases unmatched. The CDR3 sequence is CASGLRGLEQYF. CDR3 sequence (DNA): TGTGCCAGCGGCCTAAGGGGGCTCGAGCAGTACTTC. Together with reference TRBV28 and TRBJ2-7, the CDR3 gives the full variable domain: DVKVTQSSRYLVKRTGEKVFLECVQDMDHENMFWYRQDPGLGLRLIYFSYDVKMKEKGDIPEGYSVSREKKERFSLILESASTNQTSMYLCASGLRGLEQYFGPGTRLTVT.

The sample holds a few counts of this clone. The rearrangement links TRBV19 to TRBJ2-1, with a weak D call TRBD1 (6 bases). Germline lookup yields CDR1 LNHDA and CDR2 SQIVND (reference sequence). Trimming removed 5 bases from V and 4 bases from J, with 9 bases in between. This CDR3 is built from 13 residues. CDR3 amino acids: CASSVTGYNEQFF. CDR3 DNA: TGTGCCAGTAGTGTGACAGGTTACAATGAGCAGTTCTTC.

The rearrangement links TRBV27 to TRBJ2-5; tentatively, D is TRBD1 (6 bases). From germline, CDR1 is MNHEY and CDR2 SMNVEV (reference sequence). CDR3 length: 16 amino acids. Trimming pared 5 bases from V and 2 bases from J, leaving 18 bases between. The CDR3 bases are TGTGCCAGCAGTCCTAGGACAGAGTTTACTCAAGAGACCCAGTACTTC. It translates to CASSPRTEFTQETQYF.

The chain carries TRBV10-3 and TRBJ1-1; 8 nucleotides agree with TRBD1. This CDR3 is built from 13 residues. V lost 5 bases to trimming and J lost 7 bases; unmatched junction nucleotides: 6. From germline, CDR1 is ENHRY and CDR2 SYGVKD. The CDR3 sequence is CAISQGQESEAFF. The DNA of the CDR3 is TGTGCCATCAGTCAGGGACAGGAGAGTGAAGCTTTCTTT.

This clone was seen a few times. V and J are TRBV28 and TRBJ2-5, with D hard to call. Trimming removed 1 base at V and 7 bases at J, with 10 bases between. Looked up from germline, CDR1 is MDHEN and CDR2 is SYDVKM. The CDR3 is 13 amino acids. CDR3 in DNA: TGTGCCAGCAGTTTATCACAGTCGGTGACCCAGTACTTC. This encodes CASSLSQSVTQYF. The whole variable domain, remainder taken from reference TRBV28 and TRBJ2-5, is DVKVTQSSRYLVKRTGEKVFLECVQDMDHENMFWYRQDPGLGLRLIYFSYDVKMKEKGDIPEGYSVSREKKERFSLILESASTNQTSMYLCASSLSQSVTQYFGPGTRLLVL.

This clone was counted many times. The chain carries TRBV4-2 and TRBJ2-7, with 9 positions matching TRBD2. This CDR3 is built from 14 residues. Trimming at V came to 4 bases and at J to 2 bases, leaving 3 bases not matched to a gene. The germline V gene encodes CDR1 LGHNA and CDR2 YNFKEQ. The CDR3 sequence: CASSRTSEAYEQYF. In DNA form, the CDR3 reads TGTGCCAGCAGCCGGACTAGCGAGGCCTACGAGCAGTACTTC.

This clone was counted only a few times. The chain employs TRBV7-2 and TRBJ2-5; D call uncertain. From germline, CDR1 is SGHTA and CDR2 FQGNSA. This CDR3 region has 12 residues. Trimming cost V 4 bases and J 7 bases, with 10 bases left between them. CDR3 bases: TGTGCCAGCAGCTCCGACGGTCCGACCCAGTACTTC. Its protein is CASSSDGPTQYF.

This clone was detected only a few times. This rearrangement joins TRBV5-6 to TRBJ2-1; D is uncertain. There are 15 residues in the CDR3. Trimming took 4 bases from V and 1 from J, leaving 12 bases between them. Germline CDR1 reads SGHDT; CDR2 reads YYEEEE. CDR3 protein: CASSRGSLSYNEQFF. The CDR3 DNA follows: TGTGCCAGCAGCCGAGGCTCCCTATCCTACAATGAGCAGTTCTTC.

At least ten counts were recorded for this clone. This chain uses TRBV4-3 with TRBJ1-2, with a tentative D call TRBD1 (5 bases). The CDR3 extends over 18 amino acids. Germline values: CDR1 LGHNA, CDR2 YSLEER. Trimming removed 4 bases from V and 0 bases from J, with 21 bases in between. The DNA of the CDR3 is TGCGCCAGCAGCCTTACCGACAGTCCCTGGAAGGCTAACTATGGCTACACCTTC. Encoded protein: CASSLTDSPWKANYGYTF.

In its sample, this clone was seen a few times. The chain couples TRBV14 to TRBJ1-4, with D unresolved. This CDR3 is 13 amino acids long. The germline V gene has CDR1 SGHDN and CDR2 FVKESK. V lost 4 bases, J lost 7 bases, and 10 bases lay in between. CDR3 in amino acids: CASSPVWGEKLFF. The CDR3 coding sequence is TGTGCCAGCAGCCCAGTATGGGGTGAAAAACTGTTTTTT. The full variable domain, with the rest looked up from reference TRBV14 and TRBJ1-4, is EAGVTQFPSHSVIEKGQTVTLRCDPISGHDNLYWYRRVMGKEIKFLLHFVKESKQDESGMPNNRFLAERTGGTYSTLKVQPAELEDSGVYFCASSPVWGEKLFFGSGTQLSVL.

The CDR3 DNA is TGTGCCAGCAGTGGGGGACAATCGAACACCGGGGAGCTGTTTTTT. Amino acids: CASSGGQSNTGELFF. This chain uses TRBV2 with TRBJ2-2, with D tentatively TRBD1 (6 bases). Per germline, CDR1 SNHLY and CDR2 FYNNEI. The V gene lost 4 bases and the J gene lost 0 bases, with 9 bases spanning the gap. There are 15 residues in the CDR3.

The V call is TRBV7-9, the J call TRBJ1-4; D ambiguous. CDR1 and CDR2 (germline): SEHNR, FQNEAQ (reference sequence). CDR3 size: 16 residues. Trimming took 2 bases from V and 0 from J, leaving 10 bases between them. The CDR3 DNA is TGTGCCAGCAGCTTACGGACGGCTCCAACTAATGAAAAACTGTTTTTT. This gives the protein CASSLRTAPTNEKLFF.

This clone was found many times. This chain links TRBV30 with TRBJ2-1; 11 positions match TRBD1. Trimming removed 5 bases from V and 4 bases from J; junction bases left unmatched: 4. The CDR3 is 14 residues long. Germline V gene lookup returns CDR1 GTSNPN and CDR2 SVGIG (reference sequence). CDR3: CAWYRDRGYNEQFF. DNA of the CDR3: TGTGCCTGGTACCGGGACAGGGGGTACAATGAGCAGTTCTTC. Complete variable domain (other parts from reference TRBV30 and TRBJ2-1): SQTIHQWPATLVQPVGSPLSLECTVEGTSNPNLYWYRQAAGRGLQLLFYSVGIGQISSEVPQNLSASRPQDRQFILSSKKLLLSDSGFYLCAWYRDRGYNEQFFGPGTRLTVL.

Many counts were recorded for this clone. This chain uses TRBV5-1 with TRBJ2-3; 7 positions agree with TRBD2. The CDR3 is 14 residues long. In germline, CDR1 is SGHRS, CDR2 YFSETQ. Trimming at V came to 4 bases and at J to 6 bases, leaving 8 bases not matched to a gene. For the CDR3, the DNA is TGCGCCAGCAGCCCGACTAGCTCGCGGGATACGCAGTATTTT. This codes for CASSPTSSRDTQYF.

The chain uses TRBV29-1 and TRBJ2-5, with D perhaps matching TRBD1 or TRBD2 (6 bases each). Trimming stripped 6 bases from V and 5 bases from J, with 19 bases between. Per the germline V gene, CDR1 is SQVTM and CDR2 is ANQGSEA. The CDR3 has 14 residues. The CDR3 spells CSVAAGFQGETQYF. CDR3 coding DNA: TGCAGCGTGGCAGCGGGCTTCCAGGGGGAGACCCAGTACTTC.

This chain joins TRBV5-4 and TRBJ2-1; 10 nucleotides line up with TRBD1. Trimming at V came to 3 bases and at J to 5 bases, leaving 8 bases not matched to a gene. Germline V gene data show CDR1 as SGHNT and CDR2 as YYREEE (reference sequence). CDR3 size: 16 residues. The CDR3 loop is CASSYGGDRGDNEQFF. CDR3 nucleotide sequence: TGTGCCAGCAGCTACGGGGGGGACAGGGGCGACAATGAGCAGTTCTTC.

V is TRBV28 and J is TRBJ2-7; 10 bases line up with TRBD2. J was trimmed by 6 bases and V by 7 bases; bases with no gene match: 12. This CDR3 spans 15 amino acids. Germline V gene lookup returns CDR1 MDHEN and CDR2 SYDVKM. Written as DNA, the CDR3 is TGTGCCAGCATCAATGTCAGGGTAGCGGGGGGCGAGCAGTACTTC. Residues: CASINVRVAGGEQYF.